Given below is one TCR beta chain in context. The germline V and J ends were trimmed by 4 bases and 4 bases, with 16 bases remaining between them. There are 15 residues in the CDR3. Germline V CDR1 and CDR2: MNHEY, SVGAGI. Participant ages covered about 18 to 100 years across about 25 US areas. This sample stems from a study of blood T cell repertoires in COVID-19. At the level of the study: Sample material is recorded as cDNA or gDNA derived from T cells, B-cell-depleted T cells, or PBMCs.

Source study methods: Reference gene primer amplification in the assay estimated nucleated cell counts. Method: immunoSEQ multiplex PCR; TCRdb's copy keeps in-frame clones and lacks some. V, J and clone size were drawn from that table, and D and trimming were deduced from the DNA. The top ten hold roughly 3% of the sample, which has some 200,000 clones, roughly nine tenths seen once. The receptor comes from a woman under 30 in a cohort exposed to, infected with or recovered from COVID-19 (not recorded which). Sequencing was carried out using PBMCs or T cells enriched from blood (not recorded which). V and J are TRBV6-5 and TRBJ1-1, with a tentative D call TRBD1 (6 bases). The CDR3 DNA reads TGTGCCAGCAGTTCGTTGGGGGCGCAAGTCACTGAAGCTTTCTTT. Translated, it gives CASSSLGAQVTEAFF.